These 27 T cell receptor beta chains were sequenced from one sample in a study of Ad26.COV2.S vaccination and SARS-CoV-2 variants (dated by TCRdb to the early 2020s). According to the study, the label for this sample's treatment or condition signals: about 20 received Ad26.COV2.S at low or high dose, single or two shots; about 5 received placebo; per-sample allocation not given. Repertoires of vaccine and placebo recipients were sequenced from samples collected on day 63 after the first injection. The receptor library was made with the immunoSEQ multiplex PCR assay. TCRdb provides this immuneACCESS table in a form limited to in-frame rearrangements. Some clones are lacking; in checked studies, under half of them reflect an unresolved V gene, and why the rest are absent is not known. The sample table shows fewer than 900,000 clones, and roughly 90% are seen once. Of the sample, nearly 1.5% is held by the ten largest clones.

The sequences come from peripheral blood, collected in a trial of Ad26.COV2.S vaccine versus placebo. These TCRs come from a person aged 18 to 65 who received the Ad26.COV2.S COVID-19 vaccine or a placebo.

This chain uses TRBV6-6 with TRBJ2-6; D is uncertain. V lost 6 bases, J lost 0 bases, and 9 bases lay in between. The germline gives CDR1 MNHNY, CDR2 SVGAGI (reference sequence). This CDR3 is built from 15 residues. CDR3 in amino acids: CASRGASSGANVLTF. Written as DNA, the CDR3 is TGTGCCAGCAGGGGCGCAAGCTCTGGGGCCAACGTCCTGACTTTC.

The CDR3 nucleotides are TGCAGTGCTAGTGGTGGTCGCGGATCGAGTCAGGAGCCCCAGCATTTT. Its protein is CSASGGRGSSQEPQHF. This chain uses TRBV20-1 with TRBJ1-5; unclear D gene. CDR1 is DFQATT and CDR2 is SNEGSKA in the germline V gene (reference sequence). The germline V and J ends were trimmed by 3 bases and 8 bases, with 23 bases remaining between them. This CDR3 comprises 16 residues.

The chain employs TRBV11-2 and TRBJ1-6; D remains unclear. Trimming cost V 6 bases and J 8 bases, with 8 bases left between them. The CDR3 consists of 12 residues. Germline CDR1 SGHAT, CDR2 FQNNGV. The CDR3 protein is CASSPLYSPLHF. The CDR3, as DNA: TGTGCCAGCAGTCCCCTGTATTCACCCCTCCACTTT.

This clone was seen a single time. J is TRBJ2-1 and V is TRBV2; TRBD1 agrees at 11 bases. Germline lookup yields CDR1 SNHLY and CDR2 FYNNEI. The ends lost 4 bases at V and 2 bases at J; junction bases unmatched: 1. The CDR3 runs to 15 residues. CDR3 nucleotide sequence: TGTGCCAGCAGTGGGGACAGGGGGACCTACAATGAGCAGTTCTTC. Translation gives CASSGDRGTYNEQFF.

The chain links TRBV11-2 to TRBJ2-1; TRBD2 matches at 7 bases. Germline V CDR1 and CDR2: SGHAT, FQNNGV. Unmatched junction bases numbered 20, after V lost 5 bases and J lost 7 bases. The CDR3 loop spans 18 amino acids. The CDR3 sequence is CASSLNWGREGFGNEQFF. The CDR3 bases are TGTGCCAGCAGCCTCAACTGGGGCAGGGAGGGATTTGGGAATGAGCAGTTCTTC.

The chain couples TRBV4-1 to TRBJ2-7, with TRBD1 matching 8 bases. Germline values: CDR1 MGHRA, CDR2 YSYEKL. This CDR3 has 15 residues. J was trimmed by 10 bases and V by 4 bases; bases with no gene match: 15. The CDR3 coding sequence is TGCGCCAGCAGCCCGGCCGACAGGGGAGGACTTAGTCAGTACTTC. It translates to CASSPADRGGLSQYF.

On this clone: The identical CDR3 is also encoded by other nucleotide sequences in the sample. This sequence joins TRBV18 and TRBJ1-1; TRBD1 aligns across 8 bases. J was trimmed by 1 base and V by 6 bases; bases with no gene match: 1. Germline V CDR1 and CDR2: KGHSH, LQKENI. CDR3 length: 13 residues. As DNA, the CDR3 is TGTGCCAGCTCGACAGGGGAGAACACTGAAGCTTTCTTT. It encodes CASSTGENTEAFF.

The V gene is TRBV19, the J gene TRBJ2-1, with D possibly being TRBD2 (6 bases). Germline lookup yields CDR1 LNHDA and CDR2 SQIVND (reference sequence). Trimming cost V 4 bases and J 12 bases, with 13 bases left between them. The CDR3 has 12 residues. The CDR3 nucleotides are TGTGCCAGTAGTACGTCGGGGAGGCTGCAGTTCTTC. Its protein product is CASSTSGRLQFF.

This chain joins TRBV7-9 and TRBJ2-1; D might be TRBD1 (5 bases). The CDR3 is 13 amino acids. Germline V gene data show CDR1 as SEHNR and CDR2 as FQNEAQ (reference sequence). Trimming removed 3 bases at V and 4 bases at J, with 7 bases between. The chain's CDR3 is CASSFSGYNEQFF. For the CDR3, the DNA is TGTGCCAGCAGCTTTTCAGGGTACAATGAGCAGTTCTTC. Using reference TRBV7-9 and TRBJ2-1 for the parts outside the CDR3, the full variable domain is DTGVSQNPRHKITKRGQNVTFRCDPISEHNRLYWYRQTLGQGPEFLTYFQNEAQLEKSRLLSDRFSAERPKGSFSTLEIQRTEQGDSAMYLCASSFSGYNEQFFGPGTRLTVL.

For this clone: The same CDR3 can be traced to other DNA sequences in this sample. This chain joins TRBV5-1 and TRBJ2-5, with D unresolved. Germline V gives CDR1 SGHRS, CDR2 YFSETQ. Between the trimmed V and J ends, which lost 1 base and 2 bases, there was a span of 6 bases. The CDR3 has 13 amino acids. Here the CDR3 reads CASSLLGQETQYF. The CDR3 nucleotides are TGCGCCAGCAGCTTGCTTGGACAAGAGACCCAGTACTTC.

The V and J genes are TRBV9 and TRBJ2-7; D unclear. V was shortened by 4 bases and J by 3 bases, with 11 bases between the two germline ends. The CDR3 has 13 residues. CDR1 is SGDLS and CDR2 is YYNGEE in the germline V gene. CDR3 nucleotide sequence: TGTGCCAGCAGCCCAAGACCCGGCTACGAGCAGTACTTC. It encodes CASSPRPGYEQYF. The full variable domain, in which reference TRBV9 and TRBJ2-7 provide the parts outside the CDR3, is DSGVTQTPKHLITATGQRVTLRCSPRSGDLSVYWYQQSLDQGLQFLIQYYNGEERAKGNILERFSAQQFPDLHSELNLSSLELGDSALYFCASSPRPGYEQYFGPGTRLTVT.

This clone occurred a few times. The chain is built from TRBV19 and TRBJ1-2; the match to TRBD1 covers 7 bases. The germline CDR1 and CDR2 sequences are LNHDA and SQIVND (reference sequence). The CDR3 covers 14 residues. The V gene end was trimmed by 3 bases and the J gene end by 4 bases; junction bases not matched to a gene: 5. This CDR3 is CASSMSTGPYGYTF. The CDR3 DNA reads TGTGCCAGTAGTATGTCGACAGGGCCCTATGGCTACACCTTC.

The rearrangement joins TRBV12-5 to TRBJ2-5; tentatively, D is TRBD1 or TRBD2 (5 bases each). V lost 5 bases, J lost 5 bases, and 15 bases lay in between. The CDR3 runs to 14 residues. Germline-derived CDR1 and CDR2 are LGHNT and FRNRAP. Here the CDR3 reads CASGPDSPGETQYF. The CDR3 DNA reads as TGTGCTAGTGGTCCCGACAGTCCGGGGGAGACCCAGTACTTC.

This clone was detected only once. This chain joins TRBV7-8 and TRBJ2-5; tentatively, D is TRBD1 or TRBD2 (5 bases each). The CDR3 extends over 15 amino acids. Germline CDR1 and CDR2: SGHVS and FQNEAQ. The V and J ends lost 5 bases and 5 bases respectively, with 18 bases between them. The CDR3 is CASSLGTAVKETQYF. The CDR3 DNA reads TGTGCCAGCAGCCTAGGGACGGCCGTTAAGGAGACCCAGTACTTC.

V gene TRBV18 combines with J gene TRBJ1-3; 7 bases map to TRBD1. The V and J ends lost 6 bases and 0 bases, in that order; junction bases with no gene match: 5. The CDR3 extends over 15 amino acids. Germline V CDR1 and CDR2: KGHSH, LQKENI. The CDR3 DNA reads TGTGCCAGCTCGGGGGACAGCTTCTCTGGAAACACCATATATTTT. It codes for CASSGDSFSGNTIYF.

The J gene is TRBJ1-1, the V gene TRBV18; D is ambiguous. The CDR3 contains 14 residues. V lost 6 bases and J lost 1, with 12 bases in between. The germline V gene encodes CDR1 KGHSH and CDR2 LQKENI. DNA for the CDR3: TGTGCCAGCTCCGATGCAGCACCGAACACTGAAGCTTTCTTT. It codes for CASSDAAPNTEAFF. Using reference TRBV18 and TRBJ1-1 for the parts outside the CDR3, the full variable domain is NAGVMQNPRHLVRRRGQEARLRCSPMKGHSHVYWYRQLPEEGLKFMVYLQKENIIDESGMPKERFSAEFPKEGPSILRIQQVVRGDSAAYFCASSDAAPNTEAFFGQGTRLTVV.

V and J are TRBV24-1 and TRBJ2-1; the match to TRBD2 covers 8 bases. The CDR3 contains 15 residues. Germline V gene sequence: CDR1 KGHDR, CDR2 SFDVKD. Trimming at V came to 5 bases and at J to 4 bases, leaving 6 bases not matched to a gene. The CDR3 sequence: CATSGASGLYNEQFF. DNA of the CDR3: TGTGCCACCAGTGGTGCTAGCGGGTTATACAATGAGCAGTTCTTC.

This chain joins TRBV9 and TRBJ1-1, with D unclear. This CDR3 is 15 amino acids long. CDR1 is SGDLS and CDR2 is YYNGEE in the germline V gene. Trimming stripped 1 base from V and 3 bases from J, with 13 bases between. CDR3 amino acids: CASSVIGPLDTEAFF. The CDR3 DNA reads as TGTGCCAGCAGCGTAATCGGACCCCTTGACACTGAAGCTTTCTTT.

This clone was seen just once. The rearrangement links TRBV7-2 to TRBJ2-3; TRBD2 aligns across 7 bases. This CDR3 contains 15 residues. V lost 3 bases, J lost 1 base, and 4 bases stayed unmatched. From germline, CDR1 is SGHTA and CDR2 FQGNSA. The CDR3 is CASSLSGTRTDTQYF. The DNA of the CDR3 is TGTGCCAGCAGCTTGAGCGGGACCCGCACAGATACGCAGTATTTT.

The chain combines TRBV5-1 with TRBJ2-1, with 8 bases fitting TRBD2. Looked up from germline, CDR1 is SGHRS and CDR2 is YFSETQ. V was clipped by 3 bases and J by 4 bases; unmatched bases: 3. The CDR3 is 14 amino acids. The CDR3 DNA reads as TGCGCCAGCAGCTCTAGCGGGCAATACAATGAGCAGTTCTTC. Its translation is CASSSSGQYNEQFF.

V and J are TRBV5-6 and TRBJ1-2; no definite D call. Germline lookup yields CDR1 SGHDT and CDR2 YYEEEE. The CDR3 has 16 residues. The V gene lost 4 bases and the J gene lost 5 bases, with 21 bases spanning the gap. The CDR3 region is CASSLLRGDSPYGYTF. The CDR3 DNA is TGTGCCAGCAGCCTCTTGCGCGGAGACTCCCCGTATGGCTACACCTTC.

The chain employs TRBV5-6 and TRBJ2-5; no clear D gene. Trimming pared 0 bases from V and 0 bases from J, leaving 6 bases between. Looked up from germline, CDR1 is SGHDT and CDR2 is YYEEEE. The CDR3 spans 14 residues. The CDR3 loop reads CASSLAGNQETQYF. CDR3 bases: TGTGCCAGCAGCTTGGCGGGCAACCAAGAGACCCAGTACTTC.

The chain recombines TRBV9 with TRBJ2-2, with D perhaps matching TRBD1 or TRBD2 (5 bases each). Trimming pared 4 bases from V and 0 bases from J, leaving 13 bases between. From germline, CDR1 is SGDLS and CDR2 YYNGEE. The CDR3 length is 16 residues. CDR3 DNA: TGTGCCAGCAGCCCCTGGGGGAGCCCGAACACCGGGGAGCTGTTTTTT. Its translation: CASSPWGSPNTGELFF.

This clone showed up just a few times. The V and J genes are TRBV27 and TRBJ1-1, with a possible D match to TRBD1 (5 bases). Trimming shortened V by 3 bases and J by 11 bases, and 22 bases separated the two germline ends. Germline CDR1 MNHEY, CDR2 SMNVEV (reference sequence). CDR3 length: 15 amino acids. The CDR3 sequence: CASSFRAHDLKEAFF. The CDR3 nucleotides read TGTGCCAGCAGTTTCAGGGCCCACGATCTTAAAGAGGCTTTCTTT.

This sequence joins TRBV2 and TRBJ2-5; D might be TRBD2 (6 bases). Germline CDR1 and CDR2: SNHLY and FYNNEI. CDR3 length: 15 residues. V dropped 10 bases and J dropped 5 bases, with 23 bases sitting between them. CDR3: CAIRANLGGGETQYF. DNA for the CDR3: TGTGCCATTCGGGCGAACCTGGGGGGTGGGGAGACCCAGTACTTC.

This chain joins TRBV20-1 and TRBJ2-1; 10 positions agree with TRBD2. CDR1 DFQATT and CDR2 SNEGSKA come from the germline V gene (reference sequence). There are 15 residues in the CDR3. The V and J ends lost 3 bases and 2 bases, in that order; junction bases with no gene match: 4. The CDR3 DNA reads TGCAGTGCTAGTAGCGGGAGGAACCCCTACAATGAGCAGTTCTTC. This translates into CSASSGRNPYNEQFF.

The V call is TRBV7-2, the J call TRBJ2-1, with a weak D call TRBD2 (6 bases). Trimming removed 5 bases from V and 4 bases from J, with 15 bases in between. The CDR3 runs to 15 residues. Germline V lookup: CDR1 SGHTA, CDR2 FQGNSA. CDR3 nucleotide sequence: TGTGCCAGCAGCCCCCCGGGACTCGAGTACAATGAGCAGTTCTTC. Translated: CASSPPGLEYNEQFF.